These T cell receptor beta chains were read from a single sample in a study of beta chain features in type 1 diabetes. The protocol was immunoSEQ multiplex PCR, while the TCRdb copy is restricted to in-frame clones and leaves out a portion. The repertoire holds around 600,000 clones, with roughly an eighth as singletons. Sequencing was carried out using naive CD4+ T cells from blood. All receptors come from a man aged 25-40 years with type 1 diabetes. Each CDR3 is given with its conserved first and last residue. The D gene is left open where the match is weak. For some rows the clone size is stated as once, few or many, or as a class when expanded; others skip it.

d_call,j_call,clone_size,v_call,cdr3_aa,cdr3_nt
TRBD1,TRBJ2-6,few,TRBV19,CASSGTGGSGANVLTF,TGTGCCAGTAGTGGGACAGGGGGAAGTGGGGCCAACGTCCTGACTTTC
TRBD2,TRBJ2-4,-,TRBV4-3,CASSQATSGGYIQYF,TGCGCCAGCAGCCAAGCGACTAGCGGGGGTTACATTCAGTACTTC
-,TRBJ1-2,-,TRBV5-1,CASSLEGTHYGYTF,TGCGCCAGCAGCTTGGAAGGGACGCACTATGGCTACACCTTC
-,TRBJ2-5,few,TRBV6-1,CASSEGLTAQETQYF,TGTGCCAGCAGTGAAGGACTCACAGCGCAAGAGACCCAGTACTTC
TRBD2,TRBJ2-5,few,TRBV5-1,CASSLAGLAWGETQYF,TGCGCCAGCAGCTTGGCGGGACTAGCGTGGGGGGAGACCCAGTACTTC
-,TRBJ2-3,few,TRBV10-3,CASNANGPDTQYF,TGTGCCTCGAACGCGAACGGACCAGATACGCAGTATTTT
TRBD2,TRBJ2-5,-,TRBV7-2,CASSPGREETQYF,TGTGCCAGCAGCCCTGGGAGGGAAGAGACCCAGTACTTC
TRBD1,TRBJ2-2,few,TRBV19,CASARTGKDTGELFF,TGTGCCAGCGCCCGGACAGGGAAGGACACCGGGGAGCTGTTTTTT
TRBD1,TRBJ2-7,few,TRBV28,CASSSGTGVYEQYF,TGTGCCAGCAGTTCAGGGACAGGGGTCTACGAGCAGTACTTC
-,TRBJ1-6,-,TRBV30,CAWSVQSSSPLHF,TGTGCCTGGAGTGTACAATCAAGCTCACCCCTCCACTTT
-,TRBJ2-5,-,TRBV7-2,CASSLAHVGETQYF,TGTGCCAGCAGCTTAGCGCATGTGGGAGAGACCCAGTACTTC
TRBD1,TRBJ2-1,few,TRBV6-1,CASSDGTDYNEQFF,TGTGCCAGCAGTGATGGGACAGATTACAATGAGCAGTTCTTC
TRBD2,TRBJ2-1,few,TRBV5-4,CASSSGTSGGAFNEQFF,TGTGCCAGCAGCTCCGGGACTAGCGGGGGTGCCTTCAATGAGCAGTTCTTC
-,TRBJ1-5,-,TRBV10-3,CAISESGPPVSGPQHF,TGTGCCATCAGTGAGTCTGGGCCACCGGTGAGCGGGCCCCAGCATTTT
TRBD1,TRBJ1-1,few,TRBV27,CASGIPGQGRATEAFF,TGTGCCAGCGGGATCCCGGGACAGGGACGGGCCACTGAAGCTTTCTTT
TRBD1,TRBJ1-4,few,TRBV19,CASSMATGGQIGKLFF,TGTGCCAGTAGTATGGCCACAGGGGGGCAAATCGGAAAACTGTTTTTT
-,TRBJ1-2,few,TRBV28,CASSPGTYGYTF,TGTGCCAGCAGTCCCGGGACATATGGCTACACCTTC
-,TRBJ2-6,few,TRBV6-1,CASSEASGGANVLTF,TGTGCCAGCAGTGAAGCCAGTGGCGGGGCCAACGTCCTGACTTTC
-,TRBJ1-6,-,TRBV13,CASSLQNSPLHF,TGTGCCAGCAGCTTACAAAATTCACCCCTCCACTTT
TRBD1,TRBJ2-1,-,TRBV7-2,CASSLPRQGLGNEQFF,TGTGCCAGCAGCTTACCCCGACAGGGCCTTGGGAATGAGCAGTTCTTC
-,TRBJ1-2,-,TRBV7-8,CASSLVTYGYTF,TGTGCCAGCAGCTTGGTGACTTATGGCTACACCTTC
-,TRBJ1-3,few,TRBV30,CAWSYGTGGNTIYF,TGTGCCTGGAGTTACGGGACTGGAGGAAACACCATATATTTT
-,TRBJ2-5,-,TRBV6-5,CASSWGRIQETQYF,TGTGCCAGCAGCTGGGGACGGATTCAAGAGACCCAGTACTTC
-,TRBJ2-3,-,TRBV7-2,CASSLSGAGDTQYF,TGTGCCAGCAGCTTATCGGGGGCGGGAGATACGCAGTATTTT
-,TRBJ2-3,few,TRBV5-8,CASSLRGEWGTDTQYF,TGTGCCAGCAGCTTGAGGGGGGAATGGGGCACAGATACGCAGTATTTT
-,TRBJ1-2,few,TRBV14,CASSQSLGFGYTF,TGTGCCAGCAGCCAAAGTTTGGGGTTCGGCTACACCTTC
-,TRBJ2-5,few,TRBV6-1,CASSERARADSQETQYF,TGTGCCAGCAGTGAGAGAGCTCGGGCAGATAGTCAAGAGACCCAGTACTTC
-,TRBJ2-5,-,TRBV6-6,CASYKSGTEGSQYF,TGTGCCAGCTACAAATCCGGGACGGAAGGGTCCCAGTACTTC
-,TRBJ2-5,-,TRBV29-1,CSVEEGGETQYF,TGCAGCGTTGAGGAAGGGGGAGAGACCCAGTACTTC
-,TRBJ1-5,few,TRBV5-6,CASSAVNQPQHF,TGTGCCAGCAGCGCCGTCAATCAGCCCCAGCATTTT
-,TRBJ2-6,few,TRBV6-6,CASSWGAGANVLTF,TGTGCCAGCTCGTGGGGAGCTGGGGCCAACGTCCTGACTTTC
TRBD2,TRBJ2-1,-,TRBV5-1,CASRGLATYNEQFF,TGCGCCAGCAGGGGACTAGCGACATACAATGAGCAGTTCTTC
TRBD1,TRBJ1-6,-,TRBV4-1,CASSQAQGVYSPLHF,TGCGCCAGCAGCCAAGCACAGGGGGTCTATTCACCCCTCCACTTT
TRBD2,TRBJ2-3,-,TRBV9,CASSVHSGTSGGATDTQYF,TGTGCCAGCAGCGTACACTCCGGGACTAGCGGGGGGGCCACAGATACGCAGTATTTT
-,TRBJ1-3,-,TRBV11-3,CASLAASGNTIYF,TGTGCCAGTCTGGCGGCCTCTGGAAACACCATATATTTT
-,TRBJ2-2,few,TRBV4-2,CASSQVLAPTGELFF,TGTGCCAGCAGCCAAGTTCTAGCTCCCACCGGGGAGCTGTTTTTT
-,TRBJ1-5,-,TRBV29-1,CSVGSGLDQPQHF,TGCAGCGTTGGGTCTGGGTTAGATCAGCCCCAGCATTTT
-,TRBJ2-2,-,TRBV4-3,CASSQDRPAGELFF,TGCGCCAGCAGCCAAGACCGCCCTGCCGGGGAGCTGTTTTTT
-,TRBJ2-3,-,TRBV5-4,CASTLLGGSTDTQYF,TGTGCCAGCACCTTACTAGGAGGGAGCACAGATACGCAGTATTTT
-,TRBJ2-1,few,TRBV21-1,CASSGSGLPEGFGQFF,TGTGCCAGCAGCGGGAGCGGCCTCCCCGAAGGGTTTGGGCAGTTCTTC
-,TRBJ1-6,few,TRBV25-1,CASSDVEPNSPLHF,TGTGCCAGCAGTGATGTTGAGCCTAATTCACCCCTCCACTTT
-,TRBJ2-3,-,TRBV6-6,CASNYLSDTQYF,TGTGCCAGCAATTACTTATCCGATACGCAGTATTTT
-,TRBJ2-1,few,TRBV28,CASSTMRGPGTNEQFF,TGTGCCAGCAGTACGATGCGGGGGCCCGGTACGAATGAGCAGTTCTTC
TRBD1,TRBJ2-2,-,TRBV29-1,CSVADTGQGLRAGELFF,TGCAGCGTCGCTGATACCGGACAGGGTTTACGGGCCGGGGAGCTGTTTTTT
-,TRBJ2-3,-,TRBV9,CASSTSSTDTQYF,TGTGCCAGCAGTACTAGTTCCACAGATACGCAGTATTTT
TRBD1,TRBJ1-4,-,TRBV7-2,CASSQGDRGLGTNEKLFF,TGTGCCAGCAGCCAGGGGGACAGGGGTCTGGGAACTAATGAAAAACTGTTTTTT
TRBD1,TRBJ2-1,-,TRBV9,CASSANSGGEQFF,TGTGCCAGCAGCGCCAACTCAGGGGGTGAGCAGTTCTTC
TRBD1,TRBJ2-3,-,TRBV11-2,CASSFNRGPDTQYF,TGTGCCAGCAGCTTCAACAGGGGGCCAGATACGCAGTATTTT
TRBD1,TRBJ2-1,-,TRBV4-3,CASSQHRDSGPGNEQFF,TGCGCCAGCAGCCAACACCGGGACAGCGGCCCGGGCAATGAGCAGTTCTTC
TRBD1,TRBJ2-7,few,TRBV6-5,CASKGKGQFYYEQYF,TGTGCCAGCAAGGGGAAGGGACAGTTTTACTACGAGCAGTACTTC
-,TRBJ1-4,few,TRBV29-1,CSVVAARRNEKLFF,TGCAGCGTTGTGGCAGCTCGACGGAATGAAAAACTGTTTTTT
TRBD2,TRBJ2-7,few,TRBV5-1,CASSLSGVLSYEQYF,TGCGCCAGCAGCCTTAGCGGGGTGCTCTCCTACGAGCAGTACTTC
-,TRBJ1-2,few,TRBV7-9,CASSPRTVYYGYTF,TGTGCCAGCAGCCCCAGGACGGTGTACTATGGCTACACCTTC
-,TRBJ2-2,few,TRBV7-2,CASSLSGASTGELFF,TGTGCCAGCAGCTTATCAGGGGCCAGCACCGGGGAGCTGTTTTTT
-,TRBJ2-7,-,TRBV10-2,CASSESVGYEQYF,TGCGCCAGCAGTGAGTCGGTAGGCTACGAGCAGTACTTC
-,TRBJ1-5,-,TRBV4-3,CASSQDGRGTNQPQHF,TGCGCCAGCAGCCAAGATGGTAGAGGGACTAATCAGCCCCAGCATTTT
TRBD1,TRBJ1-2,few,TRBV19,CASRATQGYYYYGYTF,TGTGCCAGTAGGGCTACACAGGGGTATTACTACTATGGCTACACCTTC
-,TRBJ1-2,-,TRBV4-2,CASSQGQNDGYTF,TGTGCCAGCAGCCAAGGGCAGAATGATGGCTACACCTTC
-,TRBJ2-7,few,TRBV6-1,CASSENGAQYF,TGTGCCAGCAGTGAGAATGGGGCTCAGTACTTC